Each of the 28 T cell receptor beta chains below was sequenced from the same sample in a study of CD8 T cell repertoires and HIV-1 epitope variants (TCRdb year 2020). Preparation of the library involved the immunoSEQ multiplex PCR assay. TCRdb took this table from immuneACCESS and kept in-frame rearrangements with V and J called. Such tables lack part of the clones; where checked against another copy, unresolved V genes explain under half of the gap, and the rest is unexplained. For this sample there are 4,500 to 6,500 clones; about 65% appear just once. The ten largest make up 40% to 45% of the sample. These receptors lack a known antigen. Sequenced: cultured CD8+ T cells derived from PBMCs. Receptors originate from a male donor with HIV.

In this sample, this clone is medium-sized. The gene calls are TRBV28 and TRBJ2-7; D might be TRBD1 (5 bases). V was cut by 6 bases and J by 2 bases, with 17 bases left in between. Germline values: CDR1 MDHEN, CDR2 SYDVKM. The CDR3 loop spans 15 amino acids. The DNA for the CDR3 is TGTGCCAGCAGCGAATCAATAGGACAAGCCTACGAGCAGTACTTC. The encoded protein is CASSESIGQAYEQYF.

V gene TRBV4-3 combines with J gene TRBJ2-7; 7 bases are a match to TRBD1. This CDR3 spans 15 amino acids. In germline, CDR1 is LGHNA, CDR2 YSLEER. Losses at the gene ends were 0 bases for V and 0 bases for J; bases not matched to a gene: 2. The CDR3 nucleotides are TGCGCCAGCAGCCAAGATCCAGGGGGCTCCTACGAGCAGTACTTC. Translating it yields CASSQDPGGSYEQYF.

The V gene is TRBV2, the J gene TRBJ2-5, with D possibly matching TRBD1 (5 bases). The V end lost 2 bases, the J end lost 5 bases, and 9 bases lay between the germline ends. CDR1 SNHLY and CDR2 FYNNEI come from the germline V gene. This CDR3 is 13 amino acids long. CDR3 DNA: TGTGCCAGCAGTGAAACCAGGGCGGAGACCCAGTACTTC. This gives the protein CASSETRAETQYF.

The gene calls are TRBV19 and TRBJ2-5, with D unresolved. This CDR3 spans 14 amino acids. With 10 bases removed from V and 0 bases from J, the gap between germline ends came to 15 bases. Germline assignment: CDR1 LNHDA and CDR2 SQIVND (reference sequence). This CDR3 is CATGIGRYQETQYF. Written as DNA, the CDR3 is TGTGCCACCGGTATCGGCAGGTACCAAGAGACCCAGTACTTC.

The chain uses TRBV5-4 and TRBJ2-1, with TRBD2 identical over 7 bases. The CDR3 runs to 16 residues. V dropped 6 bases and J dropped 6; count of bases not matched to a gene: 15. Germline V gene sequence: CDR1 SGHNT, CDR2 YYREEE (reference sequence). The CDR3 is CASNPSGAGIRNEQFF. CDR3 sequence (DNA): TGTGCCAGCAACCCCTCGGGAGCGGGGATACGCAATGAGCAGTTCTTC.

The table lists this clone with a few counts. V and J are TRBV19 and TRBJ2-2; 9 bases are a match to TRBD1. Trimming at V came to 8 bases and at J to 1 base, leaving 2 bases not matched to a gene. Germline CDR1 reads LNHDA; CDR2 reads SQIVND (reference sequence). The CDR3 totals 14 residues. For the CDR3, the DNA is TGTGCCAGTGGGACAGGGATGAACACCGGGGAGCTGTTTTTT. Translated, it gives CASGTGMNTGELFF.

This clone has only a few counts. The V gene is TRBV28, the J gene TRBJ1-2, with 9 bases lining up with TRBD1. The CDR3 is made up of 14 amino acids. The junction had 5 bases not matched to a gene; V was cut back by 6 bases and J by 3 bases. Germline CDR1 MDHEN, CDR2 SYDVKM. CDR3 sequence reads: CASSRQGDYYGYTF. CDR3 sequence (DNA): TGTGCCAGCAGCCGACAGGGGGACTACTATGGCTACACCTTC.

This chain uses TRBV27 with TRBJ2-3; maybe TRBD2 (5 bases). V was pared by 2 bases and J by 2 bases, with 11 bases between. The CDR3 has 15 residues. Germline assignment: CDR1 MNHEY and CDR2 SMNVEV (reference sequence). CDR3 in amino acids: CASSLEEADTDTQYF. In DNA form, the CDR3 reads TGTGCCAGCAGTTTAGAGGAGGCGGACACAGATACGCAGTATTTT.

The CDR3 loop is CASTLGRGGTGELFF. The CDR3 DNA is TGTGCCAGCACCTTGGGGAGGGGAGGGACCGGGGAGCTGTTTTTT. The chain is built from TRBV27 and TRBJ2-2, with TRBD2 matching over 7 bases. CDR1 MNHEY and CDR2 SMNVEV come from the germline V gene (reference sequence). The CDR3 is 15 residues long. With 7 bases clipped from V and 5 bases from J, the junction kept 10 bases outside the gene matches.

This sequence joins TRBV7-6 and TRBJ2-2, with D tentatively TRBD1 (5 bases). V was clipped by 1 base and J by 0 bases, with 21 bases between them. Germline loops: CDR1 SGHVS, CDR2 FNYEAQ. This CDR3 spans 20 amino acids. The CDR3, as DNA: TGTGCCAGCAGCTTAGGGGTATTTGACAGCACGTTCGCGAACACCGGGGAGCTGTTTTTT. It yields the protein CASSLGVFDSTFANTGELFF.

The chain recombines TRBV29-1 with TRBJ1-6, with a weak D call TRBD1 (6 bases). V gave up 7 bases and J gave up 5 bases, with 15 bases separating them. The CDR3 spans 14 residues. In germline, CDR1 is SQVTM, CDR2 ANQGSEA. CDR3 sequence reads: CSASTGLDNSPLHF. CDR3 coding DNA: TGCAGCGCGTCCACAGGGCTGGATAATTCACCCCTCCACTTT. Full variable domain (remainder filled in from reference TRBV29-1 and TRBJ1-6): SAVISQKPSRDICQRGTSLTIQCQVDSQVTMMFWYRQQPGQSLTLIATANQGSEATYESGFVIDKFPISRPNLTFSTLTVSNMSPEDSSIYLCSASTGLDNSPLHFGNGTRLTVT.

This clone has just one count. V is TRBV7-8 and J is TRBJ2-1; D possibly corresponds to TRBD2 (5 bases). The V gene's germline CDR1 is SGHVS and CDR2 FQNEAQ. The ends were cut back, 1 base at V and 4 bases at J, with 11 bases in the middle. This CDR3 contains 15 residues. The CDR3 nucleotides read TGTGCCAGCAGCTTAGAGAGCGGTACTTACAATGAGCAGTTCTTC. It yields the protein CASSLESGTYNEQFF.

This clone has more than one count but fewer than ten. V gene TRBV29-1 combines with J gene TRBJ2-7; D is possibly TRBD1 (7 bases). The CDR3 has 14 amino acids. Trimming removed 7 bases at V and 5 bases at J, with 21 bases between. Germline CDR1 is SQVTM and CDR2 is ANQGSEA. CDR3 in DNA: TGCAGCGCCTCTGCCAGGGGGAGGATACACGAGCAGTACTTC. Protein: CSASARGRIHEQYF.

V is TRBV11-2 and J is TRBJ1-2; D gene ambiguous. V lost 1 base and J 5 bases, leaving 8 bases between the germline ends. The CDR3 consists of 13 residues. Germline values: CDR1 SGHAT, CDR2 FQNNGV. The CDR3 reads CASSLVLAYGYTF. Written as DNA, the CDR3 is TGTGCCAGCAGCTTAGTTCTGGCATATGGCTACACCTTC. Combining the CDR3 with reference TRBV11-2 and TRBJ1-2 gives the whole variable domain EAGVAQSPRYKIIEKRQSVAFWCNPISGHATLYWYQQILGQGPKLLIQFQNNGVVDDSQLPKDRFSAERLKGVDSTLKIQPAKLEDSAVYLCASSLVLAYGYTFGSGTRLTVV.

The DNA of the CDR3 is TGTGCCAGCAGGGACAAAGGGACACTTTACAATCAGCCCCAGCATTTT. This gives the protein CASRDKGTLYNQPQHF. The gene calls are TRBV28 and TRBJ1-5; D is possibly TRBD1 (6 bases). Germline CDR1 reads MDHEN; CDR2 reads SYDVKM. This CDR3 has 16 residues. V dropped 6 bases and J dropped 3 bases, with 18 bases sitting between them.

The chain combines TRBV19 with TRBJ1-2, with 9 bases matching TRBD1. J was trimmed by 5 bases and V by 5 bases; bases with no gene match: 3. CDR1 is LNHDA, CDR2 SQIVND, per germline (reference sequence). This CDR3 is built from 13 residues. CDR3 in amino acids: CASSFGQGYGYTF. In DNA form, the CDR3 reads TGTGCCAGTAGTTTCGGACAGGGGTATGGCTACACCTTC. The full variable domain, completed using reference TRBV19 and TRBJ1-2, is DGGITQSPKYLFRKEGQNVTLSCEQNLNHDAMYWYRQDPGQGLRLIYYSQIVNDFQKGDIAEGYSVSREKKESFPLTVTSAQKNPTAFYLCASSFGQGYGYTFGSGTRLTVV.

The J gene is TRBJ2-7, the V gene TRBV19, with D tentatively TRBD1 or TRBD2 (6 bases each). This CDR3 spans 13 amino acids. CDR1 and CDR2 from the germline V gene are LNHDA and SQIVND (reference sequence). Trimming took off 7 bases at V and 2 bases at J, with 12 bases between the two ends. The CDR3 DNA is TGTGCCAGTAAAGAGGAGGGGGCCTACGAGCAGTACTTC. It specifies CASKEEGAYEQYF. Filled out from reference TRBV19 and TRBJ2-7, the complete variable domain reads DGGITQSPKYLFRKEGQNVTLSCEQNLNHDAMYWYRQDPGQGLRLIYYSQIVNDFQKGDIAEGYSVSREKKESFPLTVTSAQKNPTAFYLCASKEEGAYEQYFGPGTRLTVT.

This clone was recorded once. This chain connects TRBV7-9 to TRBJ2-5, with 8 bases lining up with TRBD1. The CDR3 loop spans 16 amino acids. V was clipped by 1 base and J by 3 bases; unmatched bases: 7. Germline assignment: CDR1 SEHNR and CDR2 FQNEAQ (reference sequence). The chain's CDR3 is CASSLVARGPEETQYF. For the CDR3, the DNA is TGTGCCAGCAGCTTAGTCGCCAGGGGGCCCGAAGAGACCCAGTACTTC.

This chain uses TRBV5-6 with TRBJ1-1; D unclear. V lost 4 bases, J lost 5 bases, and 9 bases lay in between. The CDR3 has 12 amino acids. The germline gives CDR1 SGHDT, CDR2 YYEEEE. CDR3: CASSQGGTEAFF. The CDR3, as DNA: TGTGCCAGCAGCCAAGGAGGAACTGAAGCTTTCTTT.

The rearrangement uses TRBV29-1 and TRBJ1-3; D is unclear. Trimming pared 4 bases from V and 0 bases from J, leaving 7 bases between. The CDR3 loop spans 13 amino acids. Germline V gene sequence: CDR1 SQVTM, CDR2 ANQGSEA. CDR3 nucleotide sequence: TGCAGCGTTGTACTTCCCTCTGGAAACACCATATATTTT. Translating it yields CSVVLPSGNTIYF.

This clone was seen a few times. This chain joins TRBV7-2 and TRBJ1-2, with D possibly being TRBD1 (5 bases). The V gene's germline CDR1 is SGHTA and CDR2 FQGNSA. V dropped 5 bases and J dropped 4 bases, with 14 bases sitting between them. This CDR3 is built from 14 residues. The CDR3 DNA reads as TGTGCCAGCAGCAGCCTGGGGGAGAGCTATGGCTACACCTTC. Translating it yields CASSSLGESYGYTF.

This chain joins TRBV4-3 and TRBJ2-1; D remains ambiguous. The CDR3 spans 14 residues. Germline CDR1 reads LGHNA; CDR2 reads YSLEER. With 1 base removed from V and 5 bases from J, the gap between germline ends came to 9 bases. The CDR3 region is CASSQVATDNEQFF. Written as DNA, the CDR3 is TGCGCCAGCAGCCAAGTAGCCACGGACAATGAGCAGTTCTTC.

For this clone: At one end, the junction sequence differs from germline, possibly due to a read error. The chain links TRBV4-1 to TRBJ1-4, with a weak D call TRBD1 (5 bases). This CDR3 has 13 amino acids. Per germline, CDR1 MGHRA and CDR2 YSYEKL. The chain's CDR3 is CASSQGSQEELFF. The CDR3 bases are TGTGCCAGCAGCCAAGGATCACAGGAGGAACTGTTTTTT.

J is TRBJ2-5 and V is TRBV4-3; D possibly corresponds to TRBD1 (7 bases). CDR3 size: 18 residues. Trimming removed 1 base at V and 2 bases at J, with 20 bases between. Germline lookup yields CDR1 LGHNA and CDR2 YSLEER. The CDR3 nucleotides read TGCGCCAGCAGCCAAGTCCGGACCAACAGGGGAGGTCAAGAGACCCAGTACTTC. Translation gives CASSQVRTNRGGQETQYF.

This chain uses TRBV29-1 with TRBJ2-2; unclear D gene. The germline V gene encodes CDR1 SQVTM and CDR2 ANQGSEA. There are 13 residues in the CDR3. V lost 4 bases to trimming and J lost 3 bases, with 9 bases between them. In DNA form, the CDR3 reads TGCAGCGTTGTCCCAGGTGACACCGGGGAGCTGTTTTTT. Protein: CSVVPGDTGELFF.

The rearrangement uses TRBV19 and TRBJ2-1; 8 bases agree with TRBD2. CDR3 length equals 12 residues. Germline V gene data show CDR1 as LNHDA and CDR2 as SQIVND (reference sequence). Germline trimming cut 5 bases from V and 10 bases from J; bases unmatched to any gene: 4. CDR3 protein: CASSFVAGEQFF. CDR3 nucleotide sequence: TGTGCCAGTAGTTTCGTAGCGGGAGAGCAGTTCTTC.

A remark on this clone: The junction shows a germline mismatch at one end, possibly a read error. The chain carries TRBV5-4 and TRBJ2-7; 7 bases match TRBD1. Germline CDR1 reads SGHNT; CDR2 reads YYREEE (reference sequence). This CDR3 is 13 amino acids long. DNA of the CDR3: TGTGCCGGCAGCCGGGACAGAGCCTACGAGCAGTACTTC. It yields the protein CAGSRDRAYEQYF.

The chain joins TRBV6-5 to TRBJ1-1, with TRBD1 matching over 7 bases. The ends lost 2 bases at V and 3 bases at J; junction bases unmatched: 6. Germline CDR1 is MNHEY and CDR2 is SVGAGI. CDR3 length: 15 amino acids. CDR3 nucleotides: TGTGCCAGCAGTTACGAGGGGGCCTTCGACACTGAAGCTTTCTTT. Encoded protein: CASSYEGAFDTEAFF.